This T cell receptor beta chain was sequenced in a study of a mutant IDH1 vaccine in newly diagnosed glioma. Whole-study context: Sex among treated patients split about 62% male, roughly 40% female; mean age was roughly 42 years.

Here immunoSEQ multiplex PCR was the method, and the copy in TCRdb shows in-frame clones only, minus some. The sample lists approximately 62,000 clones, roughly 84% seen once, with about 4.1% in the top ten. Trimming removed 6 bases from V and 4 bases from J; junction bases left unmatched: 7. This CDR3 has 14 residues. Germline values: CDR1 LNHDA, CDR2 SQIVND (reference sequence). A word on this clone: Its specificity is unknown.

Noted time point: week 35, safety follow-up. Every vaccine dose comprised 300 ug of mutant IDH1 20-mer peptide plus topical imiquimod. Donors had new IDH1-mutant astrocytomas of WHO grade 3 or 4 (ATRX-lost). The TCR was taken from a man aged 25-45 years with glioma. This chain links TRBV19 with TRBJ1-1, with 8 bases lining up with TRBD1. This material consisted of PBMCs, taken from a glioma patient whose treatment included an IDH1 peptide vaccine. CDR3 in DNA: TGTGCCAGTAGATCCCAGGGGGCCTTCACTGAAGCTTTCTTT. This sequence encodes CASRSQGAFTEAFF.